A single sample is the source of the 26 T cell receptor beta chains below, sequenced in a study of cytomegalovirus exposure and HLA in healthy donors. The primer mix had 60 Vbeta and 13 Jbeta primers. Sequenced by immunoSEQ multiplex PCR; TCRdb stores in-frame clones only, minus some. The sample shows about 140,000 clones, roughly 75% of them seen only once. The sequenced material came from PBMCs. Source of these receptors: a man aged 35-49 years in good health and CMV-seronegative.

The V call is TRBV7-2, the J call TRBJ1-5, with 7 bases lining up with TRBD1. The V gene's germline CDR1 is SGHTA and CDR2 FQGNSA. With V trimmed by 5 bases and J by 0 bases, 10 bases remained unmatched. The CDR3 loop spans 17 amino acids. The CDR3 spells CASSPQGTVYSNQPQHF. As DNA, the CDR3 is TGTGCCAGCAGCCCTCAAGGGACAGTCTATAGCAATCAGCCCCAGCATTTT.

This CDR3 is CASSSPPGQGKDTQYF. The DNA of the CDR3 is TGTGCCAGCAGCTCACCACCGGGACAGGGAAAAGATACGCAGTATTTT. The chain has TRBV5-6 and TRBJ2-3, with 9 bases that match TRBD1. The CDR3 spans 16 residues. Unmatched junction bases numbered 10, after V lost 3 bases and J lost 5 bases. Germline-derived CDR1 and CDR2 are SGHDT and YYEEEE.

In nucleotides, the CDR3 is TGTGCCAGCACCTCTACCAGGGGAGGCTACACCTTC. Translated, it gives CASTSTRGGYTF. The rearrangement joins TRBV28 to TRBJ1-2, with a weak D call TRBD1 (6 bases). V gave up 7 bases and J gave up 8 bases, with 14 bases separating them. The germline V gene encodes CDR1 MDHEN and CDR2 SYDVKM. This CDR3 region has 12 residues.

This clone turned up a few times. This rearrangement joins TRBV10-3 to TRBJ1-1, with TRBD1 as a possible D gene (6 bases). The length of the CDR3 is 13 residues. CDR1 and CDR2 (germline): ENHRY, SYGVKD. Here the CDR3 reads CVSGGFANTEAFF. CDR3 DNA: TGTGTCTCGGGGGGCTTTGCGAACACTGAAGCTTTCTTT.

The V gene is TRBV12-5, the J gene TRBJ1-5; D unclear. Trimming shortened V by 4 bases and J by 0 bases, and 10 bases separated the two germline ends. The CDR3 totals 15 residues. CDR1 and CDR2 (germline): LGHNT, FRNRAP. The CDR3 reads CASGSFRGSNQPQHF. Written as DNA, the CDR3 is TGTGCTAGTGGTTCGTTTCGGGGTAGCAATCAGCCCCAGCATTTT.

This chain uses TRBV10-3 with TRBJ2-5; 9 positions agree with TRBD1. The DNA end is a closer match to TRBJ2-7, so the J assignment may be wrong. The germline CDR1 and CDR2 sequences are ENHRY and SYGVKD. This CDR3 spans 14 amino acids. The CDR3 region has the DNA TGTGCCATCAGTGAGTCAGGGGACAGGGACGAGCAGTACTTC. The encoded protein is CAISESGDRDEQYF.

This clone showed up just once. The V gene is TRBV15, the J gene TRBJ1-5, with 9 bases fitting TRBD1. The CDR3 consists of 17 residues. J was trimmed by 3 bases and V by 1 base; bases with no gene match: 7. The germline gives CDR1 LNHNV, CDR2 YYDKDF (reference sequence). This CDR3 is CATSRGAGQGFNQPQHF. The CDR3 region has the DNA TGTGCCACCAGCAGAGGCGCGGGACAGGGATTCAATCAGCCCCAGCATTTT. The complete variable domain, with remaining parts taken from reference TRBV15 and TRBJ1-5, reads DAMVIQNPRYQVTQFGKPVTLSCSQTLNHNVMYWYQQKSSQAPKLLFHYYDKDFNNEADTPDNFQSRRPNTSFCFLDIRSPGLGDTAMYLCATSRGAGQGFNQPQHFGDGTRLSIL.

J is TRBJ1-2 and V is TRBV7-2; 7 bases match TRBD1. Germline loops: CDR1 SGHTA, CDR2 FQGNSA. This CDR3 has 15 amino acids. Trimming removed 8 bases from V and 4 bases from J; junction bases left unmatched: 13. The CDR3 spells CASGIGQAGPYGYTF. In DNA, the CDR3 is TGTGCCAGCGGAATAGGACAGGCTGGCCCCTATGGCTACACCTTC. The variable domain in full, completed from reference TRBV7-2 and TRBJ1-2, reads GAGVSQSPSNKVTEKGKDVELRCDPISGHTALYWYRQSLGQGLEFLIYFQGNSAPDKSGLPSDRFSAERTGGSVSTLTIQRTQQEDSAVYLCASGIGQAGPYGYTFGSGTRLTVV.

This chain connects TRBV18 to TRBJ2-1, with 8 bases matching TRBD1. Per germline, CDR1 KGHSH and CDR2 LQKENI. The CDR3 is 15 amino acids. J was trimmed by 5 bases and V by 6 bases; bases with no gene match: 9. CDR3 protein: CASSLGQGANNEQFF. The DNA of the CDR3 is TGTGCCAGCTCCCTAGGACAGGGTGCGAACAATGAGCAGTTCTTC.

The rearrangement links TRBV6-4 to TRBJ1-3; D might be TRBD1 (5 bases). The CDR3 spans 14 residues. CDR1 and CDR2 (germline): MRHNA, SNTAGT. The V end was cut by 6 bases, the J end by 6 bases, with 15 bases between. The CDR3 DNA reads TGTGCCAGCAGGGCAGGACCAGGGTCAAACACCATATATTTT. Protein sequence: CASRAGPGSNTIYF.

The CDR3 spells CASSLLTGEVQGYTF. Here the CDR3 DNA reads TGCGCCAGCAGCTTGTTAACAGGGGAAGTTCAGGGCTACACCTTC. The chain joins TRBV5-1 to TRBJ1-2, with 7 bases matching TRBD1. CDR1 SGHRS and CDR2 YFSETQ come from the germline V gene. The CDR3 extends over 15 amino acids. V shed 1 base and J 8 bases; nucleotides not matched to a gene: 11. Based on the CDR3 plus reference TRBV5-1 and TRBJ1-2, the full variable domain is KAGVTQTPRYLIKTRGQQVTLSCSPISGHRSVSWYQQTPGQGLQFLFEYFSETQRNKGNFPGRFSGRQFSNSRSEMNVSTLELGDSALYLCASSLLTGEVQGYTFGSGTRLTVV.

The CDR3 region is CASSLVASGGQEETQYF. The CDR3 region has the DNA TGTGCCAGCTCACTCGTCGCTAGCGGGGGGCAGGAGGAGACCCAGTACTTC. The V call is TRBV18, the J call TRBJ2-5; 11 bases align to TRBD2. CDR3 length equals 17 residues. With 4 bases clipped from V and 5 bases from J, the junction kept 12 bases outside the gene matches. Germline CDR1 KGHSH, CDR2 LQKENI. The complete variable domain, with remaining parts taken from reference TRBV18 and TRBJ2-5, reads NAGVMQNPRHLVRRRGQEARLRCSPMKGHSHVYWYRQLPEEGLKFMVYLQKENIIDESGMPKERFSAEFPKEGPSILRIQQVVRGDSAAYFCASSLVASGGQEETQYFGPGTRLLVL.

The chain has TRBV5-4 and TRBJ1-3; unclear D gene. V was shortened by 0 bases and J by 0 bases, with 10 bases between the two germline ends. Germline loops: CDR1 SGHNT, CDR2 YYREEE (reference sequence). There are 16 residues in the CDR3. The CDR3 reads CASSLGAAISGNTIYF. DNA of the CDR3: TGTGCCAGCAGCTTGGGGGCAGCAATCTCTGGAAACACCATATATTTT. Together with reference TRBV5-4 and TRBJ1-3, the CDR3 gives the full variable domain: ETGVTQSPTHLIKTRGQQVTLRCSSQSGHNTVSWYQQALGQGPQFIFQYYREEENGRGNFPPRFSGLQFPNYSSELNVNALELDDSALYLCASSLGAAISGNTIYFGEGSWLTVV.

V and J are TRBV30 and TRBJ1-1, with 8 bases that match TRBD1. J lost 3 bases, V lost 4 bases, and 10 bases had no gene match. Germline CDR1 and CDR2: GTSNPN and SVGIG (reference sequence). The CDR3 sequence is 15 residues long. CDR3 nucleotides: TGTGCCTGGACACCCAGGGGGCGGTGGGACACTGAAGCTTTCTTT. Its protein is CAWTPRGRWDTEAFF. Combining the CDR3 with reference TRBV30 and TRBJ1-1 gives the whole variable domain SQTIHQWPATLVQPVGSPLSLECTVEGTSNPNLYWYRQAAGRGLQLLFYSVGIGQISSEVPQNLSASRPQDRQFILSSKKLLLSDSGFYLCAWTPRGRWDTEAFFGQGTRLTVV.

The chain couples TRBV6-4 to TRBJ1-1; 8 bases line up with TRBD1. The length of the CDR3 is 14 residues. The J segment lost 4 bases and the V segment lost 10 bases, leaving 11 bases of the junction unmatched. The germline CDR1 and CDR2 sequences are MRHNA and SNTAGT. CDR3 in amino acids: CAIRQGRAGTEAFF. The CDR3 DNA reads TGTGCCATCCGACAGGGGAGGGCTGGCACTGAAGCTTTCTTT.

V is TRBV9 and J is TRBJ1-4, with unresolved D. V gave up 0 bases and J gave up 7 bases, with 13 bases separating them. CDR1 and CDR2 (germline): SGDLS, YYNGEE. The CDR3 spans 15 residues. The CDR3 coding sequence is TGTGCCAGCAGCGTAGAGGCGACATGGGCTGAAAAACTGTTTTTT. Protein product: CASSVEATWAEKLFF.

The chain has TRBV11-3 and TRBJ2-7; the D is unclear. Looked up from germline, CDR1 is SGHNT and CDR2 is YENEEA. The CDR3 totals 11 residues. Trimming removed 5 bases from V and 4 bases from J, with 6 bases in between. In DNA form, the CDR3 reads TGTGCCAGCAGCCGGTCTTACGAGCAGTACTTC. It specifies CASSRSYEQYF. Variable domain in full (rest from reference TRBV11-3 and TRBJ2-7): EAGVVQSPRYKIIEKKQPVAFWCNPISGHNTLYWYLQNLGQGPELLIRYENEEAVDDSQLPKDRFSAERLKGVDSTLKIQPAELGDSAVYLCASSRSYEQYFGPGTRLTVT.

CDR3 DNA sequence: TGTGCCAGTAGTATTGGGGGGTCTCGCACTGAAGCTTTCTTT. Encoded protein: CASSIGGSRTEAFF. V usage is TRBV19 and J usage is TRBJ1-1; D may be TRBD1 (5 bases). This CDR3 has 14 residues. The ends were cut back, 3 bases at V and 4 bases at J, with 12 bases in the middle. Germline CDR1 and CDR2: LNHDA and SQIVND (reference sequence).

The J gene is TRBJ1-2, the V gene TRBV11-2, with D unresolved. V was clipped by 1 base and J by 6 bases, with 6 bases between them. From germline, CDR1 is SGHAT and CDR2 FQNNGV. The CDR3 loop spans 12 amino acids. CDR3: CASSLGANGYTF. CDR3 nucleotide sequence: TGTGCCAGCAGCTTAGGGGCAAATGGCTACACCTTC.

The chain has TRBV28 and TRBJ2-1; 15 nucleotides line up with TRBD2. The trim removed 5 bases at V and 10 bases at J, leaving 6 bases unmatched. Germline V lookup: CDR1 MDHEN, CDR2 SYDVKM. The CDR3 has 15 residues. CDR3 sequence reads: CASSRTSGGAGEQFF. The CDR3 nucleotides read TGTGCCAGCAGTCGGACTAGCGGGGGGGCGGGGGAGCAGTTCTTC.

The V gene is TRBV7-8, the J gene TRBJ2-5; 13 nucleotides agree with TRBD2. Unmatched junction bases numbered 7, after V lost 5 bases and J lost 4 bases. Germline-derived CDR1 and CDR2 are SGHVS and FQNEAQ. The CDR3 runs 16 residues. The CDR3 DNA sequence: TGTGCCAGCAGCCCCCGGACTAGCGGGGGACGAGAGACCCAGTACTTC. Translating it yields CASSPRTSGGRETQYF.

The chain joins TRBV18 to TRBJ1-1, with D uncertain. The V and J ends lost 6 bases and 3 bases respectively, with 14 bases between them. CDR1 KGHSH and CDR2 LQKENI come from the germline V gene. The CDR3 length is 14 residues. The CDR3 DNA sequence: TGTGCCAGCTCTCCTAACTTGGTGTACACTGAAGCTTTCTTT. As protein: CASSPNLVYTEAFF.

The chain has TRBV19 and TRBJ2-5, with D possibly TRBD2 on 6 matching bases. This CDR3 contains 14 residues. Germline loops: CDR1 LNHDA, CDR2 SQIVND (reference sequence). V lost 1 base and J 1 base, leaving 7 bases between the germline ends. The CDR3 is CASSIAGSQETQYF. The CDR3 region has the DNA TGTGCCAGTAGTATAGCCGGGAGCCAAGAGACCCAGTACTTC.

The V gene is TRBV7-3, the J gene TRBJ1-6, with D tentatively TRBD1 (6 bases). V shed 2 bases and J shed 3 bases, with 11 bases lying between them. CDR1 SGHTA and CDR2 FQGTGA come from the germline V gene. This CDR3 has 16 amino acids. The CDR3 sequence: CASSLGGGHYNSPLHF. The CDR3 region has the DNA TGTGCCAGCAGCTTAGGGGGGGGACACTATAATTCACCCCTCCACTTT.

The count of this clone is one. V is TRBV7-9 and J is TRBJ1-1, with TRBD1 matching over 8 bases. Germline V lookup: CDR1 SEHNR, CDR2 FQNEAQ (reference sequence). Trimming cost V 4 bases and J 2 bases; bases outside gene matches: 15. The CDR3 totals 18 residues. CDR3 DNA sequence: TGTGCCAGCAGCTCCACCTCGACAGGGGTCTTTAGAAACACTGAAGCTTTCTTT. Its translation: CASSSTSTGVFRNTEAFF.

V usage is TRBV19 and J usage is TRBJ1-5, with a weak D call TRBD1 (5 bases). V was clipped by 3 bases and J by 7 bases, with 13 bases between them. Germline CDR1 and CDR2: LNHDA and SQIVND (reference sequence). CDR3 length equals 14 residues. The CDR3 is CASSMLGQGQPQHF. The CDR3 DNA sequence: TGTGCCAGTAGTATGTTAGGGCAGGGACAGCCCCAGCATTTT. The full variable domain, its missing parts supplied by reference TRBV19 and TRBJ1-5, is DGGITQSPKYLFRKEGQNVTLSCEQNLNHDAMYWYRQDPGQGLRLIYYSQIVNDFQKGDIAEGYSVSREKKESFPLTVTSAQKNPTAFYLCASSMLGQGQPQHFGDGTRLSIL.